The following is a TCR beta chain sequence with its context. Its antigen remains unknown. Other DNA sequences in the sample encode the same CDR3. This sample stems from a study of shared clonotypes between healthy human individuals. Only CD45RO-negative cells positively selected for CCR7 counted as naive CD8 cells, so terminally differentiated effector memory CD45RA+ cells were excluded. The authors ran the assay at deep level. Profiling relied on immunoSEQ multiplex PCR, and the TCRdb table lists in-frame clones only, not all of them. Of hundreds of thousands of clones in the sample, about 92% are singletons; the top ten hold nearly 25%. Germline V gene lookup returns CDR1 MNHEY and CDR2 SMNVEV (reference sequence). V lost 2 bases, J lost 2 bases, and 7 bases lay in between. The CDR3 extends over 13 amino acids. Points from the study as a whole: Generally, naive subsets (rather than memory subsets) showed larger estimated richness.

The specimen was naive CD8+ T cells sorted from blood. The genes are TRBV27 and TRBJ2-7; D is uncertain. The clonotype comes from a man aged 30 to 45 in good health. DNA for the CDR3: TGTGCCAGCAGTTTAACGGGCCCCTACGAGCAGTACTTC. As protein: CASSLTGPYEQYF.